Given below is one T cell receptor (beta chain) in context. This CDR3 has 14 amino acids. V lost 5 bases to trimming and J lost 1 base, with 10 bases between them. Germline lookup yields CDR1 SGHTA and CDR2 FQGTGA. The sample originates from a study of T cells in localized non-small cell lung cancer. Sequenced by immunoSEQ multiplex PCR; TCRdb stores in-frame clones only, minus some. The sample records approximately 17,000 clones, over 75% being singletons. This sequence was found in a male donor aged 60 or over with stage I lung adenocarcinoma. This chain connects TRBV7-3 to TRBJ2-3, with D uncertain. Sequenced material: peripheral blood, taken before any cancer treatment. CDR3: CASSPLSGTDTQYF. The CDR3 nucleotides read TGTGCCAGCAGCCCCCTTTCGGGCACAGATACGCAGTATTTT. Together with reference TRBV7-3 and TRBJ2-3, the CDR3 gives the full variable domain: GAGVSQTPSNKVTEKGKYVELRCDPISGHTALYWYRQSLGQGPEFLIYFQGTGAADDSGLPNDRFFAVRPEGSVSTLKIQRTERGDSAVYLCASSPLSGTDTQYFGPGTRLTVL.